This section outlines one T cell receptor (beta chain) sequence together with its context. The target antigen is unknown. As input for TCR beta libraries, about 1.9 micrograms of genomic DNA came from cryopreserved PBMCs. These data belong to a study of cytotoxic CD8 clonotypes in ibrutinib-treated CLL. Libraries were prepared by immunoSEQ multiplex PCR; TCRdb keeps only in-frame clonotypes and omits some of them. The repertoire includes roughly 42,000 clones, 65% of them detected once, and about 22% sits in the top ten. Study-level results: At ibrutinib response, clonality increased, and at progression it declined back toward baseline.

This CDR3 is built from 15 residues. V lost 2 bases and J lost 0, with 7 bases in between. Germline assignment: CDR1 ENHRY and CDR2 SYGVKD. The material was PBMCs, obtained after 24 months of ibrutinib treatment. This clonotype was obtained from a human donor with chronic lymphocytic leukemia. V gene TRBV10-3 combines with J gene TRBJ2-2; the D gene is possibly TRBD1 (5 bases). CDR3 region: CAISEAGTNTGELFF. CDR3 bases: TGTGCCATCAGTGAGGCAGGGACGAACACCGGGGAGCTGTTTTTT.